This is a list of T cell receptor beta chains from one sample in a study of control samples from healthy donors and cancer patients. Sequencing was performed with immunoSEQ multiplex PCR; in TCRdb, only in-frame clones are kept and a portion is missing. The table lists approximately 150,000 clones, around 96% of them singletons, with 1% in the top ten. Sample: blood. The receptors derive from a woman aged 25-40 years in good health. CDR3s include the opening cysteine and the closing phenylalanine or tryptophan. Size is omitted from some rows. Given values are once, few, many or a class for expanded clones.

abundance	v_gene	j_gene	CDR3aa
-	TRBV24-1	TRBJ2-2	CVTAGQNTGELFF
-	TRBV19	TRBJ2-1	CASSMPGLAGSNEQFF
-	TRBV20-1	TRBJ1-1	CSASRSEAFF
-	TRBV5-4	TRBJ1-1	CASSLVVGAGAEAFF
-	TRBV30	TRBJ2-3	CAWSVLAGVTDTQYF
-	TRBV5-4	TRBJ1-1	CASSLGGWGPGRDTEAFF
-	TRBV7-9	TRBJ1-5	CASSSQGGNQPQHF
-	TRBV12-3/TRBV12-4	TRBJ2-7	CASSLGLSYEQYF
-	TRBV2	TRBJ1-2	CASNSEGHHYGYTF
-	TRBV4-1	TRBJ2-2	CASSQDTSVAGELFF
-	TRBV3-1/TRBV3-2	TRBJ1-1	CASSQDGGTGEGGTTEAFF
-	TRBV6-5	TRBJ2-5	CASSGQETQYF
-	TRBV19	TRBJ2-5	CASSWTSGGLETQYF
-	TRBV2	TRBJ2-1	CASSEFSGANNEQFF
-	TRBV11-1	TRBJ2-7	CASSLIREGREQYF
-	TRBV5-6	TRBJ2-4	CASSLPTGSLAKNIQYF
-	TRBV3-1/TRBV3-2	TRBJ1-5	CASSPGTASYQPQHF
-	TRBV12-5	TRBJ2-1	CASAPGQGANEQFF
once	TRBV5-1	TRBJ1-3	CASSPTGGKGNTIYF
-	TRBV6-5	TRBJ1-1	CASSYSNSQEAFF
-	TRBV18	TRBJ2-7	CASSPLAGGFYYEQYF
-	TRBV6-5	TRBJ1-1	CASRRTGNTEAFF
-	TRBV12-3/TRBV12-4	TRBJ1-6	CASLRSGNSPLHF
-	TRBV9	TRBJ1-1	CASSVDLQKNTEAFF
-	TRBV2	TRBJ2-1	CASSQGFRNEQFF
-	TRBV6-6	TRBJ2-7	CASSYLASGSAYEQYF
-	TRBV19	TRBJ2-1	CASSGGGSYNEQFF
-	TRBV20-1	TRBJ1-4	CSASLGMGEKLFF
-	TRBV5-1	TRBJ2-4	CASPGDTPNIQYF
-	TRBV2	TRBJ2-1	CASSFSGRAYNEQFF
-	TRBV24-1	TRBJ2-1	CATRGRDNEQFF
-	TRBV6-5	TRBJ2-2	CASSYSGTGAGELFF
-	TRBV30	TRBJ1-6	CACLQSYNSPLHF
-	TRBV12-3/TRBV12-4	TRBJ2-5	CASVSQLGETQYF
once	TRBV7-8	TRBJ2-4	CASSFVAGIQYF
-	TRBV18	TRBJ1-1	CASSPPGENTEAFF
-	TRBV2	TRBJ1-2	CARGETGQANYGYTF
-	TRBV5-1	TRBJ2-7	CASRQDGITYEQYF
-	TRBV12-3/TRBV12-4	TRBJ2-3	CASSVQDTQYF
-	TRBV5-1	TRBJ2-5	CASSLKGLQETQYF
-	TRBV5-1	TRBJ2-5	CASSQRGRNQETQYF
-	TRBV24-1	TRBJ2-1	CATSDTQGVEQFF